This T cell receptor (beta chain) was observed in a study of CXCR3-negative and CXCR3-positive naive CD8 T cells. Study-level findings and limits: After cryopreservation, expression of CXCR3 was partially reduced, and most assays were run with fresh PBMCs. Diversity in memory CD8+ cells fell much lower than the comparably high levels seen in both naive subsets.

Researchers reported sorting every CD8+ T cell subset in triplicate, 250,000 to 350,000 cells per sort. UMI-labeled 5' RACE yielded the TRB cDNA libraries. TCRdb re-called the 5' RACE reads and catalogs CDR3 proteins one per entry, DNA excluded. The sample totals about 38,000 distinct CDR3 sequences. Worth noting for this clonotype: No antigen is known for it.

Per the germline V gene, CDR1 is SQVTM and CDR2 is ANQGSEA. This CDR3 comprises 13 residues. The receptor's source is a human donor in good health. Some clones in this sample may be carry-over from other donors' samples. The sequenced sample was memory CD8+ T cells from blood. The chain carries TRBV29-1 and TRBJ1-2; TCRdb's D gene call, TRBD1, goes unchecked for lack of DNA. CDR3 in amino acids: CSWRRTGDYGYTF. The entire variable domain, with the rest obtained from reference TRBV29-1 and TRBJ1-2, is as follows: SAVISQKPSRDICQRGTSLTIQCQVDSQVTMMFWYRQQPGQSLTLIATANQGSEATYESGFVIDKFPISRPNLTFSTLTVSNMSPEDSSIYLCSWRRTGDYGYTFGSGTRLTVV.